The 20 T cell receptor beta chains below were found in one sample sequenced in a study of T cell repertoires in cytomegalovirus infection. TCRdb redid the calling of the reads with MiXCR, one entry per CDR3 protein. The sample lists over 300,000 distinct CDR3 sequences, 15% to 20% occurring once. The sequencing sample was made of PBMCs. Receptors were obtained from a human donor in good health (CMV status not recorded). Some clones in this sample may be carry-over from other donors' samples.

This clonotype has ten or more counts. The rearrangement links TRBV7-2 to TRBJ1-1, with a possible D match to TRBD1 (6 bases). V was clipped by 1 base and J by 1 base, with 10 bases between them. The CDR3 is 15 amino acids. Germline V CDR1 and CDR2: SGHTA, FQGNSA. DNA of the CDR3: TGTGCCAGCAGCTTAGTAGGACAGAGGAACACTGAAGCTTTCTTT. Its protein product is CASSLVGQRNTEAFF.

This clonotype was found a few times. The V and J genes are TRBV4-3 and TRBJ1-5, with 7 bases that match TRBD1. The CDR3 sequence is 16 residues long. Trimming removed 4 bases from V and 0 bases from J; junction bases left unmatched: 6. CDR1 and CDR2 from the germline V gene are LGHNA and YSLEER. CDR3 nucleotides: TGCGCCAGCAGCCCAGGGACAGCTGATAGCAATCAGCCCCAGCATTTT. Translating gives CASSPGTADSNQPQHF.

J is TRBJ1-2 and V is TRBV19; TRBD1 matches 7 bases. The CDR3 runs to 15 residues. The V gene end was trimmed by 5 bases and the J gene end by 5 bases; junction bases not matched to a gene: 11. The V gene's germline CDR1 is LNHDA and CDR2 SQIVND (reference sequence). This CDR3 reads CASSDRAGDYYGYTF. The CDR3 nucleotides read TGTGCCAGTAGTGACAGGGCGGGGGACTATTATGGCTACACCTTC.

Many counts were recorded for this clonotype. CDR3 sequence: CSADNRDGYYNEQFF. DNA for the CDR3: TGCAGTGCTGACAATAGGGACGGTTACTACAATGAGCAGTTCTTC. The chain carries TRBV20-1 and TRBJ2-1; D is tentatively TRBD1 or TRBD2 (5 bases each). This CDR3 has 15 amino acids. Germline values: CDR1 DFQATT, CDR2 SNEGSKA (reference sequence). Trimming pared 5 bases from V and 3 bases from J, leaving 17 bases between.

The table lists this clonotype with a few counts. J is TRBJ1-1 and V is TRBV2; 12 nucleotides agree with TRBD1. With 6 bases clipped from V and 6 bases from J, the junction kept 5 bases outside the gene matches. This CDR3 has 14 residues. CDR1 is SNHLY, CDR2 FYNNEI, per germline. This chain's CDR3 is CASSGGQGASEAFF. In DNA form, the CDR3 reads TGTGCCAGCAGCGGGGGACAGGGGGCATCTGAAGCTTTCTTT.

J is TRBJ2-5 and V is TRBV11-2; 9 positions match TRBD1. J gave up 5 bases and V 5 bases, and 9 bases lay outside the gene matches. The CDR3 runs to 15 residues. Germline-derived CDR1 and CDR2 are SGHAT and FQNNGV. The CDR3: CASSTRDRERETQYF. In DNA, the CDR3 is TGTGCCAGCAGCACCCGGGACAGGGAACGGGAGACCCAGTACTTC. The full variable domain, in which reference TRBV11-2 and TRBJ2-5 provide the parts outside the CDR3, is EAGVAQSPRYKIIEKRQSVAFWCNPISGHATLYWYQQILGQGPKLLIQFQNNGVVDDSQLPKDRFSAERLKGVDSTLKIQPAKLEDSAVYLCASSTRDRERETQYFGPGTRLLVL.

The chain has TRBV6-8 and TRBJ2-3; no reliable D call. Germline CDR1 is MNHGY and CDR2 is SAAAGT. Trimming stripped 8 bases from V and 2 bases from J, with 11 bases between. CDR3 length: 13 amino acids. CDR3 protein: CASGNYHTDTQYF. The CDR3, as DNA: TGTGCCAGCGGTAACTACCACACAGATACGCAGTATTTT.

In DNA, the CDR3 is TGTGCCAGCAGCCGTACCGGGGCGGGCCCCGCCTACGAGCAGTACTTC. Its translation: CASSRTGAGPAYEQYF. The chain couples TRBV7-2 to TRBJ2-7, with D perhaps TRBD1 or TRBD2 (5 bases each). V lost 5 bases to trimming and J lost 2 bases, with 19 bases between them. Germline V gene lookup returns CDR1 SGHTA and CDR2 FQGNSA. The CDR3 runs to 16 residues.

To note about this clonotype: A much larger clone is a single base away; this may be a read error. This CDR3 reads CASSFEGVNTEAFF. The DNA for the CDR3 is TGTGCCAGCAGTTTTGAGGGGGTGAACACTGAAGCTTTCTTT. The gene calls are TRBV12-3 or TRBV12-4 and TRBJ1-1, with D tentatively TRBD1 (6 bases). CDR3 length equals 14 residues. Between the trimmed V and J ends, which lost 3 bases and 0 bases, there was a span of 8 bases.

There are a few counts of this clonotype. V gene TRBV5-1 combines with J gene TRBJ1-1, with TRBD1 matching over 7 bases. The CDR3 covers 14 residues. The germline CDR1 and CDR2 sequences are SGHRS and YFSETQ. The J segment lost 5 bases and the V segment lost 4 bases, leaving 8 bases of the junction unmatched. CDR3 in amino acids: CASSVGQFATEAFF. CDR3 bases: TGCGCCAGCAGCGTGGGACAGTTCGCGACTGAAGCTTTCTTT.

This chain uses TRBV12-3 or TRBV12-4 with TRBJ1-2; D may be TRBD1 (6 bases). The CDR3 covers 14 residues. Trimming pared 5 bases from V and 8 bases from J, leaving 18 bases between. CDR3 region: CASSHPTGRGGYTF. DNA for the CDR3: TGTGCCAGCAGTCACCCGACAGGTAGAGGGGGCTACACCTTC.

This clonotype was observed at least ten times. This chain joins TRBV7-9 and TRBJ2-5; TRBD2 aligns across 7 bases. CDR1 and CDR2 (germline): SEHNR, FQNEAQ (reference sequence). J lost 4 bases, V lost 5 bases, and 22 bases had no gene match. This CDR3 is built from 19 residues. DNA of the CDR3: TGTGCCAGCAGCCCCTCGATGATTAGCGGGCCCCGACGGCGAGAGACCCAGTACTTC. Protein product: CASSPSMISGPRRRETQYF.

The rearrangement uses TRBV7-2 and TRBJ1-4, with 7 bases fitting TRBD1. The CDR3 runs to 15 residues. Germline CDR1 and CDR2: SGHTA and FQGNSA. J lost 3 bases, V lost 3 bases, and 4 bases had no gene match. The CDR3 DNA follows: TGTGCCAGCAGCTTGCGCACAGGGGCTAATGAAAAACTGTTTTTT. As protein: CASSLRTGANEKLFF.

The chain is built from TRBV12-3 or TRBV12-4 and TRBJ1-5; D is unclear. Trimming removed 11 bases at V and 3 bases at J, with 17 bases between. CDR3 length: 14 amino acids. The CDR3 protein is CAQQVGSDNQPQHF. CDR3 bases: TGTGCCCAGCAGGTCGGTTCGGACAATCAGCCCCAGCATTTT.

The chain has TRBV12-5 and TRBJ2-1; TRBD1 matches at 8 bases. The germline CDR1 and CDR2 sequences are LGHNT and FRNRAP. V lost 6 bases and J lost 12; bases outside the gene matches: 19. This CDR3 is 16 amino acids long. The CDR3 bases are TGTGCTAGTGGCCGTCATAGAGTAGGGGCAGGGGGCCTGCAGTTCTTC. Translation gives CASGRHRVGAGGLQFF.

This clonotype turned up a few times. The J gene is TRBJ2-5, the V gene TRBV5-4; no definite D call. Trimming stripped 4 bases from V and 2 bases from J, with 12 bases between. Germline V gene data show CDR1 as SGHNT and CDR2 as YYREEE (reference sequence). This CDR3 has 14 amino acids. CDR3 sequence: CASSPRLGQETQYF. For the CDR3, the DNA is TGTGCCAGCAGCCCGAGACTGGGGCAAGAGACCCAGTACTTC.

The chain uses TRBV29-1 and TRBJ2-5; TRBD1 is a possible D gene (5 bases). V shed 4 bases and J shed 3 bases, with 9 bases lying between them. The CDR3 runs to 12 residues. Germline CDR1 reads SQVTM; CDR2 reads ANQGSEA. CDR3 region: CSVGQPKETQYF. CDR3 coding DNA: TGCAGCGTTGGACAGCCGAAAGAGACCCAGTACTTC.

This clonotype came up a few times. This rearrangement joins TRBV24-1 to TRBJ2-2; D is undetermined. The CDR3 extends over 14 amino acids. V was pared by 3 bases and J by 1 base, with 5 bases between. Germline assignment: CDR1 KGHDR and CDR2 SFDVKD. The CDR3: CATSDARNTGELFF. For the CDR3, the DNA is TGTGCCACCAGTGATGCCAGGAACACCGGGGAGCTGTTTTTT.

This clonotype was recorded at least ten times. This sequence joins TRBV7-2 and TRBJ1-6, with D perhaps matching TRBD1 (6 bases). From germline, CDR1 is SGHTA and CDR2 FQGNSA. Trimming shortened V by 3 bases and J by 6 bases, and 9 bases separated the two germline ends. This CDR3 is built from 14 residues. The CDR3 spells CASSFGGSNSPLHF. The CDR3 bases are TGTGCCAGCAGCTTCGGGGGCTCTAATTCACCCCTCCACTTT. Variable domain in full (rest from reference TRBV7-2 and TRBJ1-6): GAGVSQSPSNKVTEKGKDVELRCDPISGHTALYWYRQSLGQGLEFLIYFQGNSAPDKSGLPSDRFSAERTGGSVSTLTIQRTQQEDSAVYLCASSFGGSNSPLHFGNGTRLTVT.

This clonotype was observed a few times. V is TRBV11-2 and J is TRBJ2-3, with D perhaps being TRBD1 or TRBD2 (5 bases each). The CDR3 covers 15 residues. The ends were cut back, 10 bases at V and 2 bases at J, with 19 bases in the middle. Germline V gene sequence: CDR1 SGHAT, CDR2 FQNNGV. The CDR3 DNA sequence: TGTGCCACCTCGTTTGAGTGGGGGACCACAGATACGCAGTATTTT. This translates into CATSFEWGTTDTQYF.